The entry that follows covers one T cell receptor beta chain sequence. Its antigen is not known. The data belong to a study of cytomegalovirus exposure and HLA in healthy donors. Study-wide results and limits: Associated with HLA alleles at 0.05 false discovery rate in a later analysis were around 17,000 TCR beta sequences. In a later analysis, a missense DCLRE1C variant was linked to TCR beta V- and J-gene trimming.

All donors participated as healthy donors of bone marrow. PCR used 60 Vbeta primers and 13 Jbeta primers. Clones were read by immunoSEQ multiplex PCR, and TCRdb kept only the in-frame ones, dropping some. There are some 220,000 clones in the sample; 70% to 80% occur only once, and about 2.5% lies in the top ten. The specimen was PBMCs. The source is an older woman in good health and CMV-seropositive.

This CDR3 reads CASRWRRSYEQYF. CDR3 nucleotides: TGTGCCAGCAGGTGGAGGCGCTCCTACGAGCAGTACTTC. This rearrangement joins TRBV27 to TRBJ2-7; weak D call: TRBD2 (5 bases). Germline V gene data show CDR1 as MNHEY and CDR2 as SMNVEV (reference sequence). CDR3 length equals 13 residues. Between the trimmed V and J ends, which lost 6 bases and 0 bases, there was a span of 9 bases.